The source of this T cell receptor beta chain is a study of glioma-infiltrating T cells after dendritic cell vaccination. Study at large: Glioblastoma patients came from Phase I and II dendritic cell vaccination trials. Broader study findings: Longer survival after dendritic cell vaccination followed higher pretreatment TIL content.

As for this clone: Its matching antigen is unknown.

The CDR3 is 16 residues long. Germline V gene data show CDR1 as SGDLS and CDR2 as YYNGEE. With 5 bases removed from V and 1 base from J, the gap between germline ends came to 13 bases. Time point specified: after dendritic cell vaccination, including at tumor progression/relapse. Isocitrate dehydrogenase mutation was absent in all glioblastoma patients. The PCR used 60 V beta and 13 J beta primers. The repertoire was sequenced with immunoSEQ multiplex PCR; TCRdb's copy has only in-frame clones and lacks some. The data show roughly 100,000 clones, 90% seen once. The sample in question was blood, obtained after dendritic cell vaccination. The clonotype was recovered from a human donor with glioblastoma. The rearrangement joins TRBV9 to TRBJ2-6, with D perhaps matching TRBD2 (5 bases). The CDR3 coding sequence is TGTGCCAGCAGTACTAGACTCGTATCTGGGGCCAACGTCCTGACTTTC. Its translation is CASSTRLVSGANVLTF.